This TCR beta chain stems from a study of blood T cell repertoires in COVID-19. The overall study: The United States, Italy and Spain were the sources of the acute and convalescent COVID-19 samples. In each case, the material was cDNA or gDNA derived from T cells, B-cell-depleted T cells, or PBMCs.

Original handling: Scientists estimated how many nucleated cells there were by amplifying reference gene primers. TCRdb's table, derived via immunoSEQ multiplex PCR, lists solely in-frame clones and lacks some. The DNA gave D and trimming, while V, J and clone size come from that table. The sample includes around 230,000 clones, about 79% of them seen just once. CDR3 length equals 13 residues. V was cut by 5 bases and J by 7 bases, with 11 bases left in between. The germline V gene has CDR1 SGHTA and CDR2 FQGTGA. The sequenced sample consisted of peripheral blood. The chain couples TRBV7-3 to TRBJ2-2; D gene ambiguous. The clonotype originates from a woman older than 75 with acute or convalescent COVID-19. This CDR3 is CASSLTTGGELFF. The CDR3 coding sequence is TGTGCCAGCAGCCTCACCACCGGCGGGGAGCTGTTTTTT.